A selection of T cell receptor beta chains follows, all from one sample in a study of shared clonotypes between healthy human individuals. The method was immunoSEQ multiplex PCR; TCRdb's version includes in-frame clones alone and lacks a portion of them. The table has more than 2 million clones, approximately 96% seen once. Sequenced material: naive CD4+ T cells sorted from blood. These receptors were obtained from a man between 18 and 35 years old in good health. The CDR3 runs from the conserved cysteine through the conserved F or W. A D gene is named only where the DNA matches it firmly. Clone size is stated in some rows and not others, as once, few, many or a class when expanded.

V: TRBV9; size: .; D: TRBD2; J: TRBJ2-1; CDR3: CASGVGGGPYGAEQFF; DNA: TGTGCCAGCGGAGTGGGGGGAGGGCCCTATGGGGCTGAGCAGTTCTTC
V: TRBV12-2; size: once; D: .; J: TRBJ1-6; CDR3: CASRLPRTALRGSPLHF; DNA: TGTGCAAGTCGCTTACCCCGGACAGCCCTTAGGGGTTCACCCCTCCACTTT
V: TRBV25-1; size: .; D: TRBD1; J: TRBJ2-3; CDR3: CASSYTGQGSDTQYF; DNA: TGTGCCAGCAGTTACACGGGACAGGGCTCAGATACGCAGTATTTT
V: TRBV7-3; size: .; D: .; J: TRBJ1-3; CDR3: CASSLGVENTIYF; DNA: TGTGCCAGCAGCTTAGGCGTGGAAAACACCATATATTTT
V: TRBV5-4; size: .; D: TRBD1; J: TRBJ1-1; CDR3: CASSLAGTGNTEAFF; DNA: TGTGCCAGCAGCCTTGCCGGGACAGGGAACACTGAAGCTTTCTTT
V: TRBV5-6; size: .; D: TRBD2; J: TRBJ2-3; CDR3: CASSLKTSGARTDTQYF; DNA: TGTGCCAGCAGCCTTAAGACTAGCGGGGCCCGCACAGATACGCAGTATTTT
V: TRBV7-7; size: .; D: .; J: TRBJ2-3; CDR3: CASSSGTDGDTQYF; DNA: TGTGCTAGCAGTTCAGGGACCGATGGAGATACGCAGTATTTT
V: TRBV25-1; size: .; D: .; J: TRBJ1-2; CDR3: CASSTSGHTSYGYTF; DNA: TGTGCCAGCAGTACCTCGGGACACACATCCTATGGCTACACCTTC
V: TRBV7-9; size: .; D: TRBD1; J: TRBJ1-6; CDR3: CASSSPGTGLDSPLHF; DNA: TGTGCCAGCAGCTCACCTGGGACAGGGTTAGATTCACCCCTCCACTTT
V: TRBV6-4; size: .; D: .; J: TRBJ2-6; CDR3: CASSDENSGANVLTF; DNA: TGTGCCAGCAGTGACGAAAACTCTGGGGCCAACGTCCTGACTTTC
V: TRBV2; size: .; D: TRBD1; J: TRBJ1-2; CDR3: CATRGQGIYGYTF; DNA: TGTGCCACCCGGGGACAGGGGATCTATGGCTACACCTTC
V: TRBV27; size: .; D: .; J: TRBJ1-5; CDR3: CASRPYGSLNQPQHF; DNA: TGTGCCAGCAGGCCCTACGGCAGCCTCAATCAGCCCCAGCATTTT
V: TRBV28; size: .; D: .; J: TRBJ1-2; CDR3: CASLEGGRWNGYTF; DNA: TGTGCCAGCCTCGAAGGGGGGCGATGGAATGGCTACACCTTC
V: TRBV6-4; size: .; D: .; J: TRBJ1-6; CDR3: CASSDSVPDRSSYNSPLHF; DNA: TGTGCCAGCAGTGACTCCGTCCCCGACAGGAGCTCCTATAATTCACCCCTCCACTTT
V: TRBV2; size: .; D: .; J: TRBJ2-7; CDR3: CASRGLILAYEQYF; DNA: TGTGCCAGCAGGGGTCTCATTCTCGCCTACGAGCAGTACTTC
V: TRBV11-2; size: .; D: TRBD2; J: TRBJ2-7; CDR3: CASSLVSGSTYEQYF; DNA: TGTGCCAGCAGCTTAGTTAGCGGGTCCACCTACGAGCAGTACTTC
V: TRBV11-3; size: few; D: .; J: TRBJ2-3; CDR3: CASSSGTSTDTQYF; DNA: TGTGCCAGCAGCTCCGGGACTAGCACAGATACGCAGTATTTT
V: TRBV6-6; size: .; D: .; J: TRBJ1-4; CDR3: CASEMSGRKLFF; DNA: TGTGCCAGCGAGATGAGTGGGAGGAAACTGTTTTTT
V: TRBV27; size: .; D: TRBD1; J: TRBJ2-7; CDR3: CASSFGTDGIAQYF; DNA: TGTGCCAGCAGTTTCGGGACAGACGGTATAGCGCAGTACTTC
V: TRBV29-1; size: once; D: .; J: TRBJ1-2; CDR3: CSVVGANYGYTF; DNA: TGCAGCGTGGTCGGGGCTAACTATGGCTACACCTTC
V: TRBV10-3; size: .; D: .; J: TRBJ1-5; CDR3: CAISEANQPQHF; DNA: TGTGCCATCAGTGAGGCCAATCAGCCCCAGCATTTT
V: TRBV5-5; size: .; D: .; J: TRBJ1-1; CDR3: CASTSSRDNTEAFF; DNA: TGTGCCAGCACCTCATCTCGGGATAACACTGAAGCTTTCTTT
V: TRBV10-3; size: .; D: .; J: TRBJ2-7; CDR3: CAISAGQGSYEQYF; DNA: TGTGCCATCAGTGCCGGTCAGGGTTCCTACGAGCAGTACTTC
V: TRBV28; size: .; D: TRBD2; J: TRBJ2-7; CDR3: CASSTPALAGASQYF; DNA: TGTGCCAGCTCCACCCCAGCCCTAGCGGGGGCCTCACAGTACTTC
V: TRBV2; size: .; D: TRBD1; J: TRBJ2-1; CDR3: CATTPGQRSSYNEQFF; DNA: TGTGCCACCACGCCGGGACAGCGGAGCTCCTACAATGAGCAGTTCTTC
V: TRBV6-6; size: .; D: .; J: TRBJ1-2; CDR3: CASSSYMIMEDNGYTF; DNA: TGTGCCAGCAGTTCATACATGATTATGGAAGACAATGGCTACACCTTC
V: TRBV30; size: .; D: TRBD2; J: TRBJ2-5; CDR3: CAWSVPRGGNQETQYF; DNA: TGTGCCTGGAGTGTACCTCGCGGGGGGAACCAAGAGACCCAGTACTTC
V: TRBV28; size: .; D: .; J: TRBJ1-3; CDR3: CASSLTSGNTIYF; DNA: TGTGCCAGCAGCCTCACCTCTGGAAACACCATATATTTT
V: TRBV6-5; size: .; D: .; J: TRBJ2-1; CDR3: CASSYSGTYGNEQFF; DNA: TGTGCCAGCAGTTACTCGGGGACGTATGGCAATGAGCAGTTCTTC
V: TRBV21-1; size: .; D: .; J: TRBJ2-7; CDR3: CASSKWDRSGYEQYF; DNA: TGTGCCAGCAGCAAATGGGACCGAAGTGGTTACGAGCAGTACTTC
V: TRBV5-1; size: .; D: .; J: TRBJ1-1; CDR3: CASSFLLNTEAFF; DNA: TGCGCCAGCAGCTTCCTTTTGAACACTGAAGCTTTCTTT
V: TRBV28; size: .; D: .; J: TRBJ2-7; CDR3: CASSSTDSYEQYF; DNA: TGTGCCAGCAGCTCGACGGATTCCTACGAGCAGTACTTC
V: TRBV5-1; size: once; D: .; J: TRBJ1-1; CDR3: CASSREGLGGNTEAFF; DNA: TGCGCCAGCAGCCGAGAGGGGCTAGGCGGGAACACTGAAGCTTTCTTT
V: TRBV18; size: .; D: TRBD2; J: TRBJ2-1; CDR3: CASSPGLAGASYNEQFF; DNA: TGTGCCAGCTCACCCGGACTAGCGGGGGCCTCCTACAATGAGCAGTTCTTC
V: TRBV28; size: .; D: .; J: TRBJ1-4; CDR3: CASRRATNEKLFF; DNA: TGTGCCAGCAGGAGGGCAACTAATGAAAAACTGTTTTTT
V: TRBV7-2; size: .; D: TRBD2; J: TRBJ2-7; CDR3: CASSSRTSGSYEQYF; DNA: TGTGCCAGCAGCTCCCGGACTAGCGGGAGCTACGAGCAGTACTTC
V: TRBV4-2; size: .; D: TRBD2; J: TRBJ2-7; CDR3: CASSQDERGLVYEQYF; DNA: TGTGCCAGCAGCCAAGATGAGCGGGGACTAGTATACGAGCAGTACTTC
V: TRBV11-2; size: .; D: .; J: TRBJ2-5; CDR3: CASSLRPQETQYF; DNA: TGTGCCAGCAGCTTAAGGCCGCAAGAGACCCAGTACTTC
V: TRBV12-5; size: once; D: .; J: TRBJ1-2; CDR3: CASGLVSGSRVPYGYTF; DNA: TGTGCTAGTGGTTTGGTATCCGGCAGCAGGGTCCCCTATGGCTACACCTTC
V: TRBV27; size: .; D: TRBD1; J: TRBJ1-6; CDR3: CASRRTGAISPLHF; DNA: TGTGCCAGCAGGAGGACAGGGGCGATATCACCCCTCCACTTT
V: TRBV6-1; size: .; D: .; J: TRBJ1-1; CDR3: CASSATMNTEAFF; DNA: TGTGCCAGCAGCGCGACCATGAACACTGAAGCTTTCTTT